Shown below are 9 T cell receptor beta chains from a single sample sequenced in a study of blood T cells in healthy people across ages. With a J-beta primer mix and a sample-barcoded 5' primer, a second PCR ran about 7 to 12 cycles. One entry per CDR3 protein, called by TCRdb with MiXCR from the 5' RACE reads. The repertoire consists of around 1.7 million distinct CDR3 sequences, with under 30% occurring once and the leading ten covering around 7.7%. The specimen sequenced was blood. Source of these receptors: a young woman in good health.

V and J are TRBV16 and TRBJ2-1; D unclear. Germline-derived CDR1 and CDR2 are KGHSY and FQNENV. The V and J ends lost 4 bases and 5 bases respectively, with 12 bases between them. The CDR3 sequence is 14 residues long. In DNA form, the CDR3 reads TGTGCCAGCAGCCGAGATGACACAGACAATGAGCAGTTCTTC. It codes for CASSRDDTDNEQFF.

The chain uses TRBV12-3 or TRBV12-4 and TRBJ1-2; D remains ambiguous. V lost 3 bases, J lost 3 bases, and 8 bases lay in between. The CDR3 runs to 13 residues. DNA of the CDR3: TGTGCCAGCAGTTTTACGGGTTACTATGGCTACACCTTC. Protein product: CASSFTGYYGYTF.

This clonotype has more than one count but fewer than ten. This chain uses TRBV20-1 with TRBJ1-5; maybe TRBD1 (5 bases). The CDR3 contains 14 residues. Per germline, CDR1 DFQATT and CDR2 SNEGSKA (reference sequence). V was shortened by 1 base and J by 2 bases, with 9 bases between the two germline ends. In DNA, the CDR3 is TGCAGTGCTAGAGGGGACCGGGGCAATCAGCCCCAGCATTTT. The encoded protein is CSARGDRGNQPQHF.

The chain's CDR3 is CAIRGRVGTAQHF. In DNA, the CDR3 is TGTGCCATCAGGGGCAGGGTTGGGACGGCCCAGCATTTT. V and J are TRBV10-3 and TRBJ1-5; D might be TRBD1 (5 bases). The germline V gene has CDR1 ENHRY and CDR2 SYGVKD. CDR3 length: 13 amino acids. The ends were cut back, 6 bases at V and 11 bases at J, with 17 bases in the middle.

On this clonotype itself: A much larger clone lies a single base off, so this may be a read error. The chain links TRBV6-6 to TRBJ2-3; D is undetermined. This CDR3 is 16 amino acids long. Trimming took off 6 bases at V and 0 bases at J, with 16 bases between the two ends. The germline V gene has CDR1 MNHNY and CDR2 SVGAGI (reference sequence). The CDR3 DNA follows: TGTGCCAGCAGAGCTACAGAGGCTTCTAGCACAGATACGCAGTATTTT. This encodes CASRATEASSTDTQYF.

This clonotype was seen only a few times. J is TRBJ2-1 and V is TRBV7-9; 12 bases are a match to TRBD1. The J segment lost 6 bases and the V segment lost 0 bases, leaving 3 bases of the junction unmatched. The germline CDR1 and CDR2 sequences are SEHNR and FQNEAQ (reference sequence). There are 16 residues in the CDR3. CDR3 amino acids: CASSLAWGQGANEQFF. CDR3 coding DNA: TGTGCCAGCAGCTTAGCCTGGGGACAGGGGGCCAATGAGCAGTTCTTC.

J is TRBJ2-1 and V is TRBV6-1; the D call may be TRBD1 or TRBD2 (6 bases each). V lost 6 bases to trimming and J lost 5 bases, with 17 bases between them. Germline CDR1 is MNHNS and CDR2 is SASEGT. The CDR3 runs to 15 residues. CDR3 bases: TGTGCCAGCAGACAGTTGACGGGGGCTAACAATGAGCAGTTCTTC. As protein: CASRQLTGANNEQFF.

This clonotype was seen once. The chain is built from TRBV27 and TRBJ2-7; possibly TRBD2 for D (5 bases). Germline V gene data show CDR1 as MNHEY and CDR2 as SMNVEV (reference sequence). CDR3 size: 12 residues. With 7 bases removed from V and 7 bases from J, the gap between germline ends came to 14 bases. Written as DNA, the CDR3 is TGTGCCAGCAAGCAGGACTCAAGGGAGCAGTACTTC. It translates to CASKQDSREQYF.

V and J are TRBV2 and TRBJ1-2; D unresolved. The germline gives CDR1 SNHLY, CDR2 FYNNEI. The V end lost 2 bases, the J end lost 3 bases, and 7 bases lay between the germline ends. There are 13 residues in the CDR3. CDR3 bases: TGTGCCAGCAGTGAACTGGCAGACTATGGCTACACCTTC. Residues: CASSELADYGYTF.